These T cell receptor beta chains were read from a single sample in a study of breast tumors, draining lymph nodes, adjacent tissues. Using its own MiXCR run on the multiplex PCR reads, TCRdb lists one record per CDR3 protein. The sample carries some 230,000 distinct CDR3 sequences, under 40% recorded once. Sequencing used axillary lymph node tissue. These receptors came from a female donor with breast cancer. Some clones in this sample may be carry-over from other donors' samples. Both conserved end residues are part of each CDR3. Each record gives: clone size, V gene, D gene, J gene, CDR3 protein, CDR3 DNA. The D gene is left open where the match is weak. For some rows the clone size is stated as once, few or many, or as a class when expanded; others skip it.

NA	TRBV11-2	TRBD1	TRBJ1-6	CASSLAGRGQENSPLHF	TGTGCCAGCAGCTTAGCGGGCAGGGGGCAGGAGAATTCACCCCTCCACTTT
many	TRBV5-1	TRBD2	TRBJ2-7	CASSWGSSGPSSYEQYF	TGCGCCAGCAGCTGGGGGTCTAGCGGACCTAGCTCCTACGAGCAGTACTTC
many	TRBV10-3	TRBD2	TRBJ2-2	CAIRGTSGRNTGELFF	TGTGCCATCAGGGGGACTAGCGGGAGAAACACCGGGGAGCTGTTTTTT
many	TRBV12-5	NA	TRBJ2-2	CASGPQTGYTGELFF	TGTGCTAGTGGTCCACAAACAGGTTACACCGGGGAGCTGTTTTTT
NA	TRBV2	NA	TRBJ2-3	CASSERVRDTQYF	TGTGCCAGCAGTGAGCGGGTACGGGATACGCAGTATTTT
many	TRBV24-1	TRBD1	TRBJ1-5	CATSDPTGDRAVSNQPQHF	TGTGCCACCAGTGACCCTACCGGAGACAGGGCCGTTAGCAATCAGCCCCAGCATTTT
many	TRBV9	TRBD2	TRBJ2-1	CASSVSGRASNEQFF	TGTGCCAGCAGCGTAAGCGGGAGGGCATCTAATGAGCAGTTCTTC
many	TRBV4-1	NA	TRBJ1-5	CASSPPGNSNQPQHF	TGCGCCAGCAGCCCTCCAGGGAATAGCAATCAGCCCCAGCATTTT
medium-sized	TRBV3-1	NA	TRBJ1-6	CASSQDRDNSPLHF	TGTGCCAGCAGCCAAGACAGAGATAATTCACCCCTCCACTTT
NA	TRBV7-2	NA	TRBJ2-1	CASSLGGDLEFF	TGTGCCAGCAGCTTAGGCGGGGACTTGGAGTTCTTC
many	TRBV3-1	NA	TRBJ1-4	CASSQDPGTVLFF	TGTGCCAGCAGCCAAGATCCGGGGACGGTACTGTTTTTT
NA	TRBV15	NA	TRBJ2-3	CALRQGADTQYF	TGTGCCCTTAGGCAGGGAGCAGATACGCAGTATTTT
NA	TRBV7-7	NA	TRBJ1-4	CASSPVGRRKLFF	TGTGCTAGCAGCCCAGTGGGGAGGCGAAAACTGTTTTTT
few	TRBV6-6	NA	TRBJ2-2	CASSYSAGPGELFF	TGTGCCAGCAGTTACTCGGCCGGTCCCGGGGAGCTGTTTTTT
NA	TRBV7-9	NA	TRBJ2-7	CASGLGEQYF	TGTGCCAGCGGTTTAGGGGAGCAGTACTTC
NA	TRBV5-1	NA	TRBJ1-2	CASSQTDRDGYTF	TGCGCCAGCAGCCAGACGGACCGTGATGGCTACACCTTC
NA	TRBV19	TRBD2	TRBJ2-3	CASTSGNTDTQYF	TGTGCCAGTACGAGCGGGAACACAGATACGCAGTATTTT
few	TRBV6-2/TRBV6-3	NA	TRBJ2-7	CASGFARATASNQYF	TGTGCCAGCGGTTTCGCGCGAGCAACGGCGTCCAACCAGTACTTC
NA	TRBV2	TRBD1	TRBJ1-6	CASSLGQGFPNSPLHF	TGTGCCAGCAGCCTCGGACAGGGCTTCCCCAATTCACCCCTCCACTTT
NA	TRBV29-1	NA	TRBJ2-7	CSGLDYEQYF	TGCAGCGGACTAGACTACGAGCAGTACTTC